The clone carrying this T cell receptor (beta chain) was recorded a few times. Being one base from a much bigger clone, this may be a read error. Germline CDR1 and CDR2: MNHEY and SVGAGI. The CDR3 spans 14 residues. Trimming shortened V by 4 bases and J by 8 bases, and 15 bases separated the two germline ends. This record belongs to a study of tumor-infiltrating lymphocytes in primary liver carcinoma. A primer matching the constant region was used to make TCR beta cDNA from approximately 0.45 ug of total RNA. The TCR beta library was amplified through three nested multiplex PCR rounds in a modified ARM-PCR procedure. In the first two PCR rounds, TRBV1-TRBV30 forward primers were paired with a C-beta reverse primer, and each round lasted roughly 9 cycles. TCRdb re-called the multiplex PCR reads through MiXCR, storing one row per CDR3 protein. The sample has 90,000 to 100,000 distinct CDR3 sequences; around two thirds are singletons.

From unsorted bulk tissue weighing roughly 19-34 mg, DNA and RNA were co-extracted. Sequencing used liver tumor tissue from sampling region 5. As for subset: tumor region T5, tumor centre. V is TRBV6-5 and J is TRBJ2-1; the D call may be TRBD1 or TRBD2 (5 bases each). This TCR was recovered from a woman aged 55-69 years with primary liver carcinoma and hepatitis B virus infection. In nucleotides, the CDR3 is TGTGCCAGCAGTTGGGACCACCGTGCAGATGAGCAGTTCTTC. Translating gives CASSWDHRADEQFF.